The 14 T cell receptor beta chains given below trace back to one sample, sequenced in a study of a mutant IDH1 vaccine in newly diagnosed glioma. The time point here: baseline, week 1 (first vaccination visit). Treatment indicated: pre-vaccination baseline after standard-of-care therapy. Assay used: immunoSEQ multiplex PCR; TCRdb lists only in-frame clones, some missing. The top ten hold over 2.5% of the sample, which has approximately 70,000 clones, 80% to 90% seen once. The sample here was PBMCs, taken from a glioma patient treated with radiotherapy, temozolomide or both. The receptors stem from a man between 25 and 39 years old with glioma.

This chain connects TRBV20-1 to TRBJ2-1, with D unresolved. V was pared by 3 bases and J by 12 bases, with 9 bases between. The CDR3 consists of 10 residues. Germline V CDR1 and CDR2: DFQATT, SNEGSKA (reference sequence). The CDR3 DNA follows: TGCAGTGCTAGGACCAAGAGGCAGTTCTTC. Its translation is CSARTKRQFF.

The sample holds one count of this clone. V usage is TRBV11-2 and J usage is TRBJ1-1, with 7 bases that match TRBD1. The germline V gene encodes CDR1 SGHAT and CDR2 FQNNGV. V shed 1 base and J 0 bases; nucleotides not matched to a gene: 5. The length of the CDR3 is 16 residues. This chain's CDR3 is CASSLVRGLLNTEAFF. The CDR3 nucleotides read TGTGCCAGCAGCTTAGTGAGGGGGCTGCTGAACACTGAAGCTTTCTTT.

The chain couples TRBV5-1 to TRBJ2-7; no clear D. Looked up from germline, CDR1 is SGHRS and CDR2 is YFSETQ. This CDR3 is built from 15 residues. V gave up 4 bases and J gave up 0 bases, with 14 bases separating them. The CDR3 reads CASSTGHINSYEQYF. CDR3 DNA sequence: TGCGCCAGCAGCACCGGGCACATTAACTCCTACGAGCAGTACTTC.

The CDR3 region is CSVGDREETQYF. CDR3 nucleotide sequence: TGCAGCGTTGGGGACAGGGAAGAGACCCAGTACTTC. The chain is built from TRBV29-1 and TRBJ2-5, with 9 nucleotides matching TRBD1. The CDR3 sequence is 12 residues long. Germline lookup yields CDR1 SQVTM and CDR2 ANQGSEA. With V trimmed by 4 bases and J by 3 bases, 0 bases remained unmatched.

The DNA of the CDR3 is TGTGCCAGCAGCGGTCTACAGGGTAGGACCGGGGAGCTGTTTTTT. Translating gives CASSGLQGRTGELFF. This chain links TRBV9 with TRBJ2-2, with a possible D match to TRBD1 (6 bases). V dropped 3 bases and J dropped 5 bases, with 14 bases sitting between them. In germline, CDR1 is SGDLS, CDR2 YYNGEE. This CDR3 has 15 amino acids.

The CDR3 region is CASSQVRREGGNTIYF. In DNA form, the CDR3 reads TGCGCCAGCAGCCAAGTCCGTAGAGAAGGGGGAAACACCATATATTTT. J is TRBJ1-3 and V is TRBV4-1; D call uncertain. The germline CDR1 and CDR2 sequences are MGHRA and YSYEKL. This CDR3 has 16 residues. V lost 1 base to trimming and J lost 4 bases, with 14 bases between them.

This clone occurred a few times. V and J are TRBV5-1 and TRBJ1-1; 9 bases match TRBD1. This CDR3 contains 13 residues. V was pared by 6 bases and J by 1 base, with 1 base of the junction left unmatched. CDR1 is SGHRS and CDR2 is YFSETQ in the germline V gene. The CDR3 sequence is CASTGQGNTEAFF. The CDR3 DNA reads TGCGCCAGCACGGGACAGGGGAACACTGAAGCTTTCTTT.

This chain uses TRBV5-1 with TRBJ1-2; no clear D. Trimming pared 0 bases from V and 2 bases from J, leaving 11 bases between. Germline CDR1 and CDR2: SGHRS and YFSETQ. This CDR3 has 15 residues. The CDR3 spells CASSLAILQNYGYTF. CDR3 sequence (DNA): TGCGCCAGCAGCTTGGCGATTTTGCAGAACTATGGCTACACCTTC.

This chain joins TRBV10-3 and TRBJ1-1, with 7 bases aligning to TRBD1. In germline, CDR1 is ENHRY, CDR2 SYGVKD. The CDR3 length is 14 residues. V dropped 2 bases and J dropped 6; count of bases not matched to a gene: 6. The CDR3 DNA sequence: TGTGCCATCAGTGAGGACAGGGAATCTTCTGAAGCTTTCTTT. This gives the protein CAISEDRESSEAFF.

The V call is TRBV5-6, the J call TRBJ2-1; the D gene is possibly TRBD2 (6 bases). The V gene's germline CDR1 is SGHDT and CDR2 YYEEEE. Trimming took off 3 bases at V and 8 bases at J, with 6 bases between the two ends. The CDR3 totals 11 residues. The DNA of the CDR3 is TGTGCCAGCAGCTGGAGGGATGAGCAGTTCTTC. It codes for CASSWRDEQFF.

The chain couples TRBV19 to TRBJ1-1, with 9 bases aligning to TRBD1. Germline V CDR1 and CDR2: LNHDA, SQIVND (reference sequence). This CDR3 has 13 amino acids. The V gene end was trimmed by 7 bases and the J gene end by 5 bases; junction bases not matched to a gene: 5. The CDR3 coding sequence is TGTGCCAGTATAGGGACAGGGAGGACTGAAGCTTTCTTT. This translates into CASIGTGRTEAFF.

This chain uses TRBV6-6 with TRBJ1-2, with TRBD1 identical over 7 bases. The CDR3 has 15 residues. CDR1 is MNHNY, CDR2 SVGAGI, per germline (reference sequence). V lost 5 bases to trimming and J lost 4 bases; unmatched junction nucleotides: 10. CDR3 bases: TGTGCCAGCAGTCAGCTCTGGACAGGTCCCTATGGCTACACCTTC. Amino acid sequence: CASSQLWTGPYGYTF.

V is TRBV19 and J is TRBJ1-2; D is undetermined. Germline lookup yields CDR1 LNHDA and CDR2 SQIVND (reference sequence). Trimming took off 4 bases at V and 3 bases at J, with 12 bases between the two ends. The CDR3 loop spans 14 amino acids. CDR3 protein: CASSTPGRDYGYTF. The CDR3 coding sequence is TGTGCCAGTAGTACCCCCGGGAGGGACTATGGCTACACCTTC.

The gene calls are TRBV6-6 and TRBJ1-1; no firm D call. Deletions cut 7 bases from V and 5 bases from J, with 20 bases between. Germline CDR1 reads MNHNY; CDR2 reads SVGAGI (reference sequence). The CDR3 contains 15 residues. The CDR3 spells CASTNTQRGNTEAFF. The CDR3 nucleotides read TGTGCCAGCACCAACACTCAGCGAGGGAATACTGAAGCTTTCTTT.